This entry lists 5 T cell receptor beta chains sequenced from one sample in a study of OX40 agonist ivuxolimab in advanced cancers. Clones were read by immunoSEQ multiplex PCR, and TCRdb kept only the in-frame ones, dropping some. This repertoire shows 70,000 to 90,000 clones, around 86% found once; its top ten account for roughly 8.6%. This specimen consisted of CD4+ or CD8+ T cells sorted from blood, obtained in a trial of the OX40 agonist ivuxolimab. Every receptor here comes from an adult with an advanced solid tumor such as melanoma, head and neck, liver or kidney cancer.

This sequence joins TRBV19 and TRBJ2-3; the D is unclear. Trimming cost V 10 bases and J 4 bases, with 12 bases left between them. Looked up from germline, CDR1 is LNHDA and CDR2 is SQIVND (reference sequence). The length of the CDR3 is 12 residues. CDR3 sequence (DNA): TGTGCCACTCAAGGTCAGGCAGATACGCAGTATTTT. Translation: CATQGQADTQYF. Supplemented by reference TRBV19 and TRBJ2-3, the full variable domain reads DGGITQSPKYLFRKEGQNVTLSCEQNLNHDAMYWYRQDPGQGLRLIYYSQIVNDFQKGDIAEGYSVSREKKESFPLTVTSAQKNPTAFYLCATQGQADTQYFGPGTRLTVL.

This chain links TRBV7-2 with TRBJ2-5; 9 nucleotides match TRBD1. CDR1 SGHTA and CDR2 FQGNSA come from the germline V gene. V gave up 5 bases and J gave up 5 bases; unmatched junction bases: 9. The CDR3 is 15 residues long. CDR3 in DNA: TGTGCCAGCAGCCCCCAAGCCGGGACAGGGGAGACCCAGTACTTC. This sequence encodes CASSPQAGTGETQYF. Combining the CDR3 with reference TRBV7-2 and TRBJ2-5 gives the whole variable domain GAGVSQSPSNKVTEKGKDVELRCDPISGHTALYWYRQSLGQGLEFLIYFQGNSAPDKSGLPSDRFSAERTGGSVSTLTIQRTQQEDSAVYLCASSPQAGTGETQYFGPGTRLLVL.

The chain couples TRBV5-5 to TRBJ2-5, with a weak D call TRBD2 (7 bases). V was clipped by 1 base and J by 2 bases, with 15 bases between them. The CDR3 covers 16 residues. Germline-derived CDR1 and CDR2 are SGHKS and YYEKEE (reference sequence). The CDR3 region has the DNA TGTGCCAGCAGCTTGTCGGGAGGCAGGGGTCAAGAGACCCAGTACTTC. This encodes CASSLSGGRGQETQYF.

This sequence joins TRBV14 and TRBJ2-1, with 11 nucleotides matching TRBD2. V lost 5 bases to trimming and J lost 8 bases; unmatched junction nucleotides: 14. Germline values: CDR1 SGHDN, CDR2 FVKESK. The CDR3 length is 17 residues. The CDR3 loop reads CASSSRLLAGGGDEQFF. The DNA of the CDR3 is TGTGCCAGCAGCTCCCGGTTATTAGCGGGAGGGGGGGATGAGCAGTTCTTC. Variable domain in full (rest from reference TRBV14 and TRBJ2-1): EAGVTQFPSHSVIEKGQTVTLRCDPISGHDNLYWYRRVMGKEIKFLLHFVKESKQDESGMPNNRFLAERTGGTYSTLKVQPAELEDSGVYFCASSSRLLAGGGDEQFFGPGTRLTVL.

The rearrangement joins TRBV5-6 to TRBJ2-5, with a possible D match to TRBD1 (5 bases). There are 13 residues in the CDR3. Germline V gives CDR1 SGHDT, CDR2 YYEEEE. Trimming removed 1 base from V and 1 base from J, with 5 bases in between. The CDR3 DNA sequence: TGTGCCAGCAGCTTGCAGGGCCAAGAGACCCAGTACTTC. Translated: CASSLQGQETQYF.